The 2 T cell receptor beta chains below come from one sample, sequenced in a study of blood T cells in healthy people across ages. Then a second PCR, running roughly 6 to 12 cycles, was carried out with a sample-barcoded 5' primer and a J-beta primer mix. TCRdb independently ran MiXCR on the 5' RACE reads; one entry per CDR3 protein. In the table there are 1.5 million to 2 million distinct CDR3 sequences, around 40% of which are singletons. The sample consisted of blood. Every receptor here comes from a human donor in good health.

This clonotype was picked up a small number of times. The rearrangement joins TRBV4-2 to TRBJ2-6; D gene ambiguous. Germline CDR1 and CDR2: LGHNA and YNFKEQ. CDR3 size: 19 residues. The germline V and J ends were trimmed by 4 bases and 0 bases, with 19 bases remaining between them. CDR3 sequence: CASSPSTLNPVSGANVLTF. DNA of the CDR3: TGTGCCAGCAGCCCCTCAACCCTCAACCCCGTCTCTGGGGCCAACGTCCTGACTTTC.

This clonotype was recorded a few times. The rearrangement links TRBV12-3 or TRBV12-4 to TRBJ2-7, with 9 bases aligning to TRBD1. Trimming at V came to 0 bases and at J to 6 bases, leaving 6 bases not matched to a gene. The length of the CDR3 is 15 residues. The CDR3 nucleotides are TGTGCCAGCAGTTTAGCCCGGACAGGGGAATTCGAGCAGTACTTC. It encodes CASSLARTGEFEQYF.